This entry is about one T cell receptor beta chain. These data are taken from a study of blood T cell repertoires in COVID-19. Study-wide context: Sites in the United States, Italy and Spain provided acute and convalescent COVID-19 samples. In each case, the material was cDNA or gDNA derived from T cells, B-cell-depleted T cells, or PBMCs.

The CDR3 consists of 17 residues. The junction had 17 bases not matched to a gene; V was cut back by 5 bases and J by 7 bases. Germline V gene sequence: CDR1 MNHNY, CDR2 SVGAGI (reference sequence). In the original analysis: For nucleated cells, counts were estimated from reference gene primer amplification. Clones were sequenced by immunoSEQ multiplex PCR, and TCRdb holds only the in-frame ones, with some missing. D and trimming were read from the DNA, whereas the V and J calls and clone size are those reported in that table. This table holds 30,000 to 35,000 clones, around 87% found once. The V gene is TRBV6-6, the J gene TRBJ1-2; the match to TRBD1 covers 9 bases. This TCR was sampled from an elderly man with active COVID-19. The sequencing input was peripheral blood. This CDR3 reads CASSPPGQGNAGGGYTF. CDR3 DNA: TGTGCCAGCAGTCCACCGGGACAGGGAAACGCTGGGGGTGGCTACACCTTC.